The next 3 T cell receptor beta chains were all read from a single sample in a study of blood T cell repertoires in COVID-19. Profiled with immunoSEQ multiplex PCR; TCRdb holds only in-frame clones, not every one. Among around 330,000 clones listed, 85% were seen once. The sample was PBMCs or T cells enriched from blood (not recorded which). The source is a woman aged 30 to 39 who had been exposed to COVID-19.

This clone was counted a few times. The CDR3 DNA reads as TGTGCCTCTCCGGGGGGGCCGGACCAAGAGACCCAGTACTTC. Amino acid sequence: CASPGGPDQETQYF. The chain joins TRBV30 to TRBJ2-5; 8 nucleotides line up with TRBD2. CDR1 is GTSNPN and CDR2 is SVGIG in the germline V gene (reference sequence). The J segment lost 0 bases and the V segment lost 7 bases, leaving 7 bases of the junction unmatched. The CDR3 spans 14 residues.

The rearrangement links TRBV28 to TRBJ2-5; a possible D gene is TRBD2 (5 bases). Germline CDR1 is MDHEN and CDR2 is SYDVKM. The CDR3 totals 14 residues. Here the CDR3 DNA reads TGTGCATCCAGAGGGTGGGATCCCCAAGAGACCCAGTACTTC. It codes for CASRGWDPQETQYF.

In its sample, this clone was seen a few times. This rearrangement joins TRBV19 to TRBJ1-1, with D unclear. CDR3 size: 17 residues. The V gene's germline CDR1 is LNHDA and CDR2 SQIVND (reference sequence). V was trimmed by 5 bases and J by 3 bases, leaving 22 bases between them. The CDR3 region has the DNA TGTGCCAGTAGTTCATCCCATTTCTCCCCTGGAGACACTGAAGCTTTCTTT. Protein product: CASSSSHFSPGDTEAFF. Based on the CDR3 plus reference TRBV19 and TRBJ1-1, the full variable domain is DGGITQSPKYLFRKEGQNVTLSCEQNLNHDAMYWYRQDPGQGLRLIYYSQIVNDFQKGDIAEGYSVSREKKESFPLTVTSAQKNPTAFYLCASSSSHFSPGDTEAFFGQGTRLTVV.